Each of the 30 T cell receptor beta chains below was sequenced from the same sample in a study of T cell changes during pregnancy in multiple sclerosis (dated by TCRdb to between 2018 and 2021). The library was prepared using the immunoSEQ multiplex PCR assay. As stored in TCRdb, this immuneACCESS dataset retains in-frame rearrangements with V and J assigned. A fraction of the clones does not appear; measured against another copy, unresolved V genes explain less than half of the discrepancy, and the remainder lacks a known reason. The sample table records approximately 58,000 clones; roughly 90% of these occur just once. The top ten constitute around 2.8% of the sample. The material sequenced was peripheral blood, taken in the second trimester of pregnancy. The source is a female donor in good health, enrolled as a control in a pregnancy study.

V is TRBV18 and J is TRBJ2-3; 12 nucleotides agree with TRBD2. The CDR3 runs 17 residues. V was clipped by 3 bases and J by 2 bases; unmatched bases: 6. CDR1 is KGHSH, CDR2 LQKENI, per germline. The CDR3 loop reads CASSPTSGSVVTDTQYF. CDR3 in DNA: TGTGCCAGCTCACCGACTAGCGGGAGTGTCGTCACAGATACGCAGTATTTT.

The chain employs TRBV10-3 and TRBJ1-1; perhaps TRBD1 as D (6 bases). From germline, CDR1 is ENHRY and CDR2 SYGVKD. This CDR3 has 15 residues. V lost 4 bases and J lost 5, with 17 bases in between. CDR3 in DNA: TGTGCCATCAGTGGGAAGGAACAGGGAAGTACTGAAGCTTTCTTT. Its protein product is CAISGKEQGSTEAFF.

The table lists this clone with a count of one. The chain employs TRBV7-9 and TRBJ2-4; perhaps TRBD2 as D (6 bases). CDR3 length equals 16 residues. V dropped 5 bases and J dropped 2 bases, with 16 bases sitting between them. The V gene's germline CDR1 is SEHNR and CDR2 FQNEAQ (reference sequence). CDR3 coding DNA: TGTGCCAGCAGCCCCAGGCGCGGGATTTCCAAAAACATTCAGTACTTC. Translated: CASSPRRGISKNIQYF.

The rearrangement links TRBV14 to TRBJ1-1; D is unclear. V dropped 4 bases and J dropped 0 bases, with 12 bases sitting between them. The CDR3 length is 15 residues. The V gene's germline CDR1 is SGHDN and CDR2 FVKESK. The CDR3 loop reads CASSRVGLLNTEAFF. The CDR3 DNA is TGTGCCAGCAGCCGAGTAGGACTACTGAACACTGAAGCTTTCTTT.

The genes are TRBV5-4 and TRBJ2-2, with TRBD1 matching 10 bases. CDR1 SGHNT and CDR2 YYREEE come from the germline V gene (reference sequence). This CDR3 has 14 residues. With V trimmed by 5 bases and J by 6 bases, 4 bases remained unmatched. Here the CDR3 reads CASRTGGRAGELFF. For the CDR3, the DNA is TGTGCCAGCAGGACAGGGGGCCGGGCCGGGGAGCTGTTTTTT.

The chain's CDR3 is CASSQAHTSSYEQYF. The CDR3 region has the DNA TGCGCCAGCAGCCAAGCTCATACAAGTTCCTACGAGCAGTACTTC. The V call is TRBV4-1, the J call TRBJ2-7; the D is unclear. The V end lost 1 base, the J end lost 1 base, and 11 bases lay between the germline ends. This CDR3 region has 15 residues. CDR1 MGHRA and CDR2 YSYEKL come from the germline V gene.

In its sample, this clone is medium-sized (0.01 to 0.1%). The gene calls are TRBV4-1 and TRBJ2-1, with TRBD2 identical over 16 bases. J gave up 1 base and V 4 bases, and 4 bases lay outside the gene matches. The CDR3 is 18 residues long. Germline V CDR1 and CDR2: MGHRA, YSYEKL. The CDR3 loop is CASSPGLAGGISYNEQFF. The DNA for the CDR3 is TGCGCCAGCAGCCCGGGACTAGCGGGGGGGATATCCTACAATGAGCAGTTCTTC.

V gene TRBV7-9 combines with J gene TRBJ2-5; D is unclear. Trimming cost V 6 bases and J 3 bases, with 5 bases left between them. There are 11 residues in the CDR3. Germline assignment: CDR1 SEHNR and CDR2 FQNEAQ (reference sequence). CDR3 sequence (DNA): TGTGCCAGCAGTCAGGAAGAGACCCAGTACTTC. The encoded protein is CASSQEETQYF.

DNA for the CDR3: TGTGCCAGCAGCTTAGAACTAGAGAAAATCTACGAGCAGTACTTC. Its translation is CASSLELEKIYEQYF. This rearrangement joins TRBV11-2 to TRBJ2-7; D is perhaps TRBD2 (5 bases). Germline CDR1 reads SGHAT; CDR2 reads FQNNGV. V shed 0 bases and J shed 3 bases, with 12 bases lying between them. There are 15 residues in the CDR3.

The V gene is TRBV4-3, the J gene TRBJ2-7, with TRBD2 matching over 8 bases. V was pared by 4 bases and J by 10 bases, with 9 bases of the junction left unmatched. CDR3 length: 13 residues. CDR1 and CDR2 (germline): LGHNA, YSLEER. The CDR3 nucleotides are TGCGCCAGCAGCCTCGCGCTGGGACTAGTCCAGTACTTC. Its protein product is CASSLALGLVQYF.

With respect to this clone: Compared with germline, one end of the junction differs, possibly owing to a read error. Additional DNA sequences in this sample encode the identical CDR3. The chain is built from TRBV27 and TRBJ2-7; 9 bases are a match to TRBD2. Germline loops: CDR1 MNHEY, CDR2 SMNVEV (reference sequence). The CDR3 spans 13 residues. CDR3 nucleotide sequence: TGCGCCCTGATTAGCGGGAGTAGCTACGAGCAGTACTTC. Protein: CALISGSSYEQYF.

This clone was seen only once. The V call is TRBV9, the J call TRBJ2-7; 7 nucleotides align to TRBD2. V trimming: 4 bases; J trimming: 0 bases; junction bases outside the gene matches: 10. There are 16 residues in the CDR3. CDR1 and CDR2 (germline): SGDLS, YYNGEE. CDR3 DNA sequence: TGTGCCAGCAGCCCCAAGGGAGGGGCAAGCTCCTACGAGCAGTACTTC. Translated, it gives CASSPKGGASSYEQYF.

The chain employs TRBV7-3 and TRBJ2-3, with 10 bases aligning to TRBD2. The CDR3 extends over 15 amino acids. With V trimmed by 5 bases and J by 6 bases, 8 bases remained unmatched. Germline-derived CDR1 and CDR2 are SGHTA and FQGTGA. CDR3 in DNA: TGTGCCAGCAGCGACCGACTAGCGGGTCGGGATACGCAGTATTTT. It codes for CASSDRLAGRDTQYF.

This chain links TRBV6-5 with TRBJ1-2; 9 bases are shared with TRBD1. The CDR3 is made up of 15 amino acids. Germline values: CDR1 MNHEY, CDR2 SVGAGI. Germline trimming cut 0 bases from V and 6 bases from J; bases unmatched to any gene: 5. CDR3 loop: CASSYSQGALDGYTF. CDR3 nucleotide sequence: TGTGCCAGCAGTTACTCACAGGGGGCTCTGGATGGCTACACCTTC.

This clone was detected only once. The rearrangement joins TRBV16 to TRBJ2-3, with a tentative D call TRBD2 (5 bases). The CDR3 runs to 16 residues. The germline V gene encodes CDR1 KGHSY and CDR2 FQNENV. Trimming removed 1 base at V and 2 bases at J, with 13 bases between. The CDR3 here is CASSQYPPAVTDTQYF. The CDR3 nucleotides read TGTGCCAGCAGCCAATACCCGCCAGCGGTCACAGATACGCAGTATTTT. The full variable domain, in which reference TRBV16 and TRBJ2-3 provide the parts outside the CDR3, is GEEVAQTPKHLVRGEGQKAKLYCAPIKGHSYVFWYQQVLKNEFKFLISFQNENVFDETGMPKERFSAKCLPNSPCSLEIQATKLEDSAVYFCASSQYPPAVTDTQYFGPGTRLTVL.

The chain carries TRBV7-8 and TRBJ1-6; D is undetermined. Germline assignment: CDR1 SGHVS and CDR2 FQNEAQ. CDR3 length: 17 residues. V was pared by 1 base and J by 3 bases, with 13 bases between. Here the CDR3 reads CASSLEKTRGYNSPLHF. The CDR3 nucleotides are TGTGCCAGCAGCTTAGAGAAAACCCGCGGCTATAATTCACCCCTCCACTTT.

The chain employs TRBV5-1 and TRBJ1-4, with 7 bases fitting TRBD1. The CDR3 consists of 15 residues. The junction had 7 bases not matched to a gene; V was cut back by 1 base and J by 7 bases. Germline V lookup: CDR1 SGHRS, CDR2 YFSETQ. The CDR3 region is CASSLQGQESEKLFF. The CDR3, as DNA: TGCGCCAGCAGCTTGCAAGGACAGGAAAGTGAAAAACTGTTTTTT. The entire variable domain, with the rest obtained from reference TRBV5-1 and TRBJ1-4, is as follows: KAGVTQTPRYLIKTRGQQVTLSCSPISGHRSVSWYQQTPGQGLQFLFEYFSETQRNKGNFPGRFSGRQFSNSRSEMNVSTLELGDSALYLCASSLQGQESEKLFFGSGTQLSVL.

The chain couples TRBV19 to TRBJ2-5; the match to TRBD2 covers 11 bases. From germline, CDR1 is LNHDA and CDR2 SQIVND (reference sequence). V lost 7 bases to trimming and J lost 1 base; unmatched junction nucleotides: 5. The CDR3 consists of 15 residues. The CDR3 region is CASIGTSGTQETQYF. The CDR3 bases are TGTGCCAGTATCGGGACTAGCGGAACCCAAGAGACCCAGTACTTC.

V and J are TRBV30 and TRBJ1-1; D gene ambiguous. Germline CDR1 reads GTSNPN; CDR2 reads SVGIG (reference sequence). Trimming shortened V by 1 base and J by 3 bases, and 9 bases separated the two germline ends. This CDR3 is built from 13 residues. CDR3 in amino acids: CAWSASPDTEAFF. CDR3 nucleotide sequence: TGTGCCTGGAGTGCTAGCCCCGACACTGAAGCTTTCTTT.

The CDR3 DNA reads as TGTGCCAGCAGCTTGAAGAGGACAGGGAGGGATGGCTACACCTTC. It is translated as CASSLKRTGRDGYTF. This rearrangement joins TRBV5-6 to TRBJ1-2; 8 bases match TRBD1. Germline CDR1 and CDR2: SGHDT and YYEEEE. Trimming took 1 base from V and 6 from J; bases not matched to a gene: 8. The CDR3 totals 15 residues.

This rearrangement joins TRBV5-1 to TRBJ2-1; D unresolved. The V end lost 0 bases, the J end lost 2 bases, and 6 bases lay between the germline ends. Looked up from germline, CDR1 is SGHRS and CDR2 is YFSETQ. The CDR3 has 14 residues. The chain's CDR3 is CASSLVTAYNEQFF. CDR3 bases: TGCGCCAGCAGCTTGGTGACTGCCTACAATGAGCAGTTCTTC.

The genes are TRBV27 and TRBJ2-2; the D is unclear. Germline V gene lookup returns CDR1 MNHEY and CDR2 SMNVEV (reference sequence). Between the trimmed V and J ends, which lost 8 bases and 1 base, there was a span of 5 bases. The CDR3 extends over 12 amino acids. CDR3 bases: TGTGCCAGCGGCTGGAACACCGGGGAGCTGTTTTTT. It encodes CASGWNTGELFF.

This clone showed up just once. The rearrangement links TRBV4-3 to TRBJ2-3, with D hard to call. Germline lookup yields CDR1 LGHNA and CDR2 YSLEER. V was shortened by 2 bases and J by 3 bases, with 6 bases between the two germline ends. CDR3 size: 13 residues. CDR3 coding DNA: TGCGCCAGCAGCCAACTAGGAACAGATACGCAGTATTTT. Residues: CASSQLGTDTQYF.

This clone came up once. The chain is built from TRBV4-1 and TRBJ1-2; TRBD1 aligns across 8 bases. Trimming at V came to 0 bases and at J to 8 bases, leaving 11 bases not matched to a gene. The germline V gene encodes CDR1 MGHRA and CDR2 YSYEKL. This CDR3 has 16 residues. The CDR3 DNA reads TGCGCCAGCAGCCAAGATATAAGGACAGGGATTGGGGGCTACACCTTC. It encodes CASSQDIRTGIGGYTF.

The rearrangement links TRBV4-2 to TRBJ1-5, with TRBD1 as a possible D gene (6 bases). This CDR3 is 15 amino acids long. Germline CDR1 LGHNA, CDR2 YNFKEQ. Trimming removed 3 bases at V and 6 bases at J, with 15 bases between. CDR3 region: CASSQGRGVGQPQHF. The CDR3 DNA follows: TGTGCCAGCAGCCAGGGCAGGGGAGTCGGTCAGCCCCAGCATTTT.

This sequence joins TRBV9 and TRBJ2-1; the match to TRBD2 covers 9 bases. Germline V lookup: CDR1 SGDLS, CDR2 YYNGEE. V lost 0 bases, J lost 7 bases, and 8 bases stayed unmatched. The CDR3 sequence is 16 residues long. The CDR3 loop is CASSVVGSGRFNEQFF. The CDR3 DNA sequence: TGTGCCAGCAGCGTAGTTGGTAGCGGGAGATTTAATGAGCAGTTCTTC.

This clone came up once. The chain carries TRBV19 and TRBJ2-2; 9 bases are a match to TRBD2. V lost 6 bases, J lost 3 bases, and 11 bases stayed unmatched. This CDR3 spans 17 amino acids. The germline gives CDR1 LNHDA, CDR2 SQIVND (reference sequence). CDR3: CASSRGGAGGDTGELFF. The CDR3 region has the DNA TGTGCCAGTAGCAGGGGCGGAGCGGGGGGCGACACCGGGGAGCTGTTTTTT.

V is TRBV5-4 and J is TRBJ1-2; D uncertain. Trimming took off 0 bases at V and 2 bases at J, with 14 bases between the two ends. Germline V gives CDR1 SGHNT, CDR2 YYREEE (reference sequence). The CDR3 is 16 residues long. The chain's CDR3 is CASSLAAHPGNYGYTF. The CDR3, as DNA: TGTGCCAGCAGCTTGGCCGCACATCCCGGGAACTATGGCTACACCTTC.

This clone was seen just once. The rearrangement links TRBV19 to TRBJ2-5; no definite D call. V was trimmed by 8 bases and J by 5 bases, leaving 15 bases between them. The germline V gene has CDR1 LNHDA and CDR2 SQIVND (reference sequence). This CDR3 spans 13 amino acids. In nucleotides, the CDR3 is TGTGCCAGTGCGAACTCGGTGTTCGAGACCCAGTACTTC. Its translation is CASANSVFETQYF.

The gene calls are TRBV5-6 and TRBJ2-3; weak D call: TRBD1 (5 bases). Per germline, CDR1 SGHDT and CDR2 YYEEEE. V dropped 3 bases and J dropped 4 bases, with 12 bases sitting between them. This CDR3 has 14 amino acids. The CDR3 bases are TGTGCCAGCAGCTCCCCAACAGGTTCAGATACGCAGTATTTT. Translation: CASSSPTGSDTQYF.